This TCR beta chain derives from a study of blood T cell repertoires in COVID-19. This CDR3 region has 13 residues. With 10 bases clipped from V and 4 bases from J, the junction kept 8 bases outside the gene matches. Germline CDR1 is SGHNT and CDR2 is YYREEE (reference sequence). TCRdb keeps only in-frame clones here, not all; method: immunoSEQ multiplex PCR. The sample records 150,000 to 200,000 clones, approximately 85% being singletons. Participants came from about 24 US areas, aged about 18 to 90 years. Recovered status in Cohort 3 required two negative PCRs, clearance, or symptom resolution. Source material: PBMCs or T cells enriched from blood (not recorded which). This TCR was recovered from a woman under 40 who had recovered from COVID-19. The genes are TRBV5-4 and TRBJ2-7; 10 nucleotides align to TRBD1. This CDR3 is CALHRDRGYEQYF. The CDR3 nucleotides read TGTGCCCTACACCGGGACAGGGGTTACGAGCAGTACTTC. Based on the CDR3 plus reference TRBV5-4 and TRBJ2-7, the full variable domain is ETGVTQSPTHLIKTRGQQVTLRCSSQSGHNTVSWYQQALGQGPQFIFQYYREEENGRGNFPPRFSGLQFPNYSSELNVNALELDDSALYLCALHRDRGYEQYFGPGTRLTVT.